The present entry profiles one T cell receptor beta chain with its context. Its cognate antigen is unknown. This sample was included in a study of OX40 agonist ivuxolimab in advanced cancers. The CDR3 length is 17 residues. The germline V gene encodes CDR1 SGHTA and CDR2 FQGNSA. After removal of 3 bases from V and 7 bases from J, the junction contained 14 bases not matched to a gene. The table came from immunoSEQ multiplex PCR; TCRdb's copy has only in-frame clones and leaves some out. The sample lists tens of thousands of clones, 85% to 95% occurring once. Notes on the study in general: Compared with CD4+, CD8+ T cells on average had more expanded clones.

This chain joins TRBV7-2 and TRBJ2-1; 8 bases are shared with TRBD2. Material: CD4+ or CD8+ T cells sorted from blood, obtained in a trial of the OX40 agonist ivuxolimab. This receptor was identified in an adult with an advanced solid tumor such as melanoma, head and neck, liver or kidney cancer. The CDR3 reads CASSFRGLEVMTNEQFF. The DNA of the CDR3 is TGTGCCAGCAGCTTCCGGGGACTAGAAGTAATGACTAATGAGCAGTTCTTC.